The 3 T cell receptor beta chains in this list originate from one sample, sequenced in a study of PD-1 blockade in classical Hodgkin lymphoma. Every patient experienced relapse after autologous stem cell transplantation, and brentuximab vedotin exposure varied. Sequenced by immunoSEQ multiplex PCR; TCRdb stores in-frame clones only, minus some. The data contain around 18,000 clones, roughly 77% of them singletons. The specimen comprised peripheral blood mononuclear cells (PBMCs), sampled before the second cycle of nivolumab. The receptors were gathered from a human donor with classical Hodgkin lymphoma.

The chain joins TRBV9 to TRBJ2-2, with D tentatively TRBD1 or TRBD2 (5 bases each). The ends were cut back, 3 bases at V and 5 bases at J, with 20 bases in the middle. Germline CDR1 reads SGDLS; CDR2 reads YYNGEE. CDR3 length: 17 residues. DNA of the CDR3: TGTGCCAGCAGCGCTCCCCCGGGACGAAGAGGTACCGGGGAGCTGTTTTTT. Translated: CASSAPPGRRGTGELFF. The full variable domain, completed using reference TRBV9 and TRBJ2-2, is DSGVTQTPKHLITATGQRVTLRCSPRSGDLSVYWYQQSLDQGLQFLIQYYNGEERAKGNILERFSAQQFPDLHSELNLSSLELGDSALYFCASSAPPGRRGTGELFFGEGSRLTVL.

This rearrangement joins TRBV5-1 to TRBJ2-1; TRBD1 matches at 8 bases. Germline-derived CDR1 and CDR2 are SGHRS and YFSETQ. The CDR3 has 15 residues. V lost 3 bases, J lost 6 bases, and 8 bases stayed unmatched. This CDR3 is CASSSMGQASNEQFF. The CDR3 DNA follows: TGCGCCAGCAGCTCCATGGGACAGGCTTCCAATGAGCAGTTCTTC.

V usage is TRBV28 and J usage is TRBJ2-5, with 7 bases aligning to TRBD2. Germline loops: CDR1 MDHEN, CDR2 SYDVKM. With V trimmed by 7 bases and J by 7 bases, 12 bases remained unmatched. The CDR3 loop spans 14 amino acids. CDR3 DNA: TGTGCCAGCAACGTCCCGGGAGGCCGTGCGACCCAGTACTTC. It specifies CASNVPGGRATQYF.